This T cell receptor (beta chain) is drawn from a study of T-cell memory formation after mild COVID-19. The study, taken as a whole, reports: Nothing showed for sure that second-wave clones peaking on day 37 were SARS-CoV-2 specific. Whereas later expanders leaned CD4+, clones contracting day 15 to 85 showed a balanced CD4/CD8 makeup. CD4+ contracting clones were mainly CM and EM; CD8+ ones, EMRA.

TCRdb re-analysed the 5' RACE reads in MiXCR, keeping a single row per CDR3 protein. Of 550,000 to 650,000 distinct CDR3 sequences in the sample, 17% are singletons; the top ten hold 8.1%. Regarding this clonotype: What it binds is unknown.

From germline, CDR1 is GTSNPN and CDR2 SVGIG (reference sequence). V was shortened by 0 bases and J by 2 bases, with 4 bases between the two germline ends. The CDR3 totals 12 residues. The rearrangement links TRBV30 to TRBJ1-2; D is unresolved. This sequence originates from an adult woman who had mild COVID-19 (a few samples of this study predate the infection). Cell type and time point are not known. The sequencing input was PBMCs or a T cell subset sorted from them (not recorded which). The CDR3 nucleotides are TGTGCCTGGAGTGTAGTCAACTATGGCTACACCTTC. Encoded protein: CAWSVVNYGYTF.